Each of the 21 T cell receptor beta chains below was sequenced from the same sample in a study of immune cell composition in non-small cell lung cancer. Repertoires were generated with immunoSEQ multiplex PCR, while TCRdb's copy carries only in-frame clones and drops some. The sample includes about 2,400 clones, under 85% of them seen just once. Sequences were obtained from lung tumor tissue. The origin of the receptors is a human donor with non-small cell lung cancer.

The CDR3 DNA sequence: TGCGCCAGCAGCTTGCAGGGAGGGGACGAGACCCAGTACTTC. This encodes CASSLQGGDETQYF. The chain is built from TRBV5-1 and TRBJ2-5; TRBD2 matches at 7 bases. CDR3 length equals 14 residues. Losses at the gene ends were 1 base for V and 5 bases for J; bases not matched to a gene: 5. Germline loops: CDR1 SGHRS, CDR2 YFSETQ.

The chain employs TRBV5-4 and TRBJ2-1; D not certain. The CDR3 is 12 amino acids. From germline, CDR1 is SGHNT and CDR2 YYREEE (reference sequence). With 6 bases removed from V and 13 bases from J, the gap between germline ends came to 17 bases. The CDR3 nucleotides are TGTGCCAGCATCCTCCCCTTCTTAGTTCAGTTCTTC. It is translated as CASILPFLVQFF.

This chain connects TRBV6-1 to TRBJ2-6, with a weak D call TRBD1 (5 bases). The ends were cut back, 1 base at V and 2 bases at J, with 15 bases in the middle. Germline V gene lookup returns CDR1 MNHNS and CDR2 SASEGT. The CDR3 totals 18 residues. CDR3 amino acids: CASSEVQGAQTGANVLTF. Written as DNA, the CDR3 is TGTGCCAGCAGTGAAGTCCAAGGGGCGCAGACTGGGGCCAACGTCCTGACTTTC.

J is TRBJ2-2 and V is TRBV4-2; the match to TRBD2 covers 11 bases. CDR3 length: 19 amino acids. V was clipped by 2 bases and J by 2 bases; unmatched bases: 10. Germline V gene sequence: CDR1 LGHNA, CDR2 YNFKEQ. The CDR3 nucleotides read TGTGCCAGCAGCCAACCAAACGCTGGGACTAGCGGAAACACCGGGGAGCTGTTTTTT. Protein: CASSQPNAGTSGNTGELFF.

The chain carries TRBV7-3 and TRBJ2-1, with D perhaps matching TRBD2 (5 bases). In germline, CDR1 is SGHTA, CDR2 FQGTGA. Trimming removed 5 bases at V and 0 bases at J, with 20 bases between. The CDR3 is made up of 18 amino acids. The CDR3 spells CASSPAVRGSSSYNEQFF. The CDR3 DNA sequence: TGTGCCAGCAGCCCTGCGGTACGCGGGTCGAGCTCCTACAATGAGCAGTTCTTC.

V is TRBV29-1 and J is TRBJ1-2; no reliable D call. The V gene's germline CDR1 is SQVTM and CDR2 ANQGSEA. CDR3 length: 13 residues. V lost 4 bases and J lost 4, with 13 bases in between. This chain's CDR3 is CSVGAATTYGYTF. The CDR3 DNA follows: TGCAGCGTTGGGGCCGCTACCACCTATGGCTACACCTTC.

V gene TRBV6-5 combines with J gene TRBJ1-2, with 7 nucleotides matching TRBD1. CDR1 is MNHEY, CDR2 SVGAGI, per germline. V lost 3 bases to trimming and J lost 6 bases; unmatched junction nucleotides: 7. The CDR3 is 14 amino acids. The DNA of the CDR3 is TGTGCCAGCAGTTATCGGGGGCAGGGGGATGGCTACACCTTC. Translating gives CASSYRGQGDGYTF.

This chain connects TRBV5-6 to TRBJ1-6; 9 nucleotides agree with TRBD1. The CDR3 totals 15 residues. Germline lookup yields CDR1 SGHDT and CDR2 YYEEEE. V shed 0 bases, J shed 6 bases, and the junction held 1 base outside the gene matches. The CDR3 loop is CASSLGDRANSPLHF. In DNA, the CDR3 is TGTGCCAGCAGCTTGGGGGACAGGGCTAATTCACCCCTCCACTTT.

The genes are TRBV7-8 and TRBJ1-4; a weak D match, TRBD1 (6 bases). The CDR3 is made up of 14 amino acids. CDR1 SGHVS and CDR2 FQNEAQ come from the germline V gene. Deletions cut 1 base from V and 6 bases from J, with 9 bases between. The CDR3 region is CASSLGQGHEKLFF. CDR3 bases: TGTGCCAGCAGCTTAGGGCAGGGGCATGAAAAACTGTTTTTT.

The CDR3 DNA is TGTGCCAGCAGTCTGACTAGCGGTCCTACGGGAGAGCAGTTCTTC. Its translation is CASSLTSGPTGEQFF. The chain employs TRBV2 and TRBJ2-1; the match to TRBD2 covers 9 bases. Germline V gene lookup returns CDR1 SNHLY and CDR2 FYNNEI. The V and J ends lost 5 bases and 10 bases, in that order; junction bases with no gene match: 12. This CDR3 region has 15 residues.

The chain employs TRBV4-3 and TRBJ2-7; the match to TRBD2 covers 7 bases. CDR3 length: 15 amino acids. Germline V gene sequence: CDR1 LGHNA, CDR2 YSLEER. The J segment lost 2 bases and the V segment lost 0 bases, leaving 4 bases of the junction unmatched. CDR3 nucleotides: TGCGCCAGCAGCCAAGAATCTAGCGGCACCTACGAGCAGTACTTC. Translation: CASSQESSGTYEQYF.

The CDR3 reads CASSLAYGGTGELFF. In nucleotides, the CDR3 is TGTGCCAGCAGCTTAGCGTACGGCGGAACTGGGGAGCTGTTTTTT. This chain links TRBV7-9 with TRBJ2-2; D gene ambiguous. The germline V gene encodes CDR1 SEHNR and CDR2 FQNEAQ (reference sequence). The CDR3 sequence is 15 residues long. V lost 0 bases and J lost 8, with 13 bases in between.

The rearrangement joins TRBV28 to TRBJ2-3; tentative D call: TRBD1 (6 bases). The CDR3 length is 18 residues. Germline V CDR1 and CDR2: MDHEN, SYDVKM. Deletions cut 1 base from V and 8 bases from J, with 25 bases between. As DNA, the CDR3 is TGTGCCAGCAGTTTATTGCTGGGACCGATACCAACCAGGGGTACGCAGTATTTT. The encoded protein is CASSLLLGPIPTRGTQYF.

This rearrangement joins TRBV7-3 to TRBJ2-2; D unclear. V gave up 4 bases and J gave up 1 base, with 7 bases separating them. From germline, CDR1 is SGHTA and CDR2 FQGTGA. The CDR3 has 14 residues. CDR3 nucleotides: TGTGCCAGCAGCTCCTCCTTGAACACCGGGGAGCTGTTTTTT. Protein: CASSSSLNTGELFF.

This sequence joins TRBV27 and TRBJ2-7, with D possibly matching TRBD1 (6 bases). Trimming left V 2 bases short and J 1 base short, with 12 bases between. CDR1 is MNHEY, CDR2 SMNVEV, per germline (reference sequence). There are 15 residues in the CDR3. CDR3 DNA sequence: TGTGCCAGCAGTTTAACAGGGTTAAGTTCCTACGAGCAGTACTTC. It specifies CASSLTGLSSYEQYF.

The chain joins TRBV11-3 to TRBJ1-1, with a possible D match to TRBD1 (5 bases). Germline V gene lookup returns CDR1 SGHNT and CDR2 YENEEA. The CDR3 extends over 16 amino acids. Trimming removed 5 bases at V and 4 bases at J, with 20 bases between. This chain's CDR3 is CASSPGRARGVTEAFF. CDR3 nucleotides: TGTGCCAGCAGCCCCGGGAGGGCCCGGGGGGTCACTGAAGCTTTCTTT. The full variable domain, completed using reference TRBV11-3 and TRBJ1-1, is EAGVVQSPRYKIIEKKQPVAFWCNPISGHNTLYWYLQNLGQGPELLIRYENEEAVDDSQLPKDRFSAERLKGVDSTLKIQPAELGDSAVYLCASSPGRARGVTEAFFGQGTRLTVV.

The chain has TRBV6-1 and TRBJ2-6, with 8 bases that match TRBD2. The J segment lost 1 base and the V segment lost 0 bases, leaving 11 bases of the junction unmatched. There are 20 residues in the CDR3. Germline V gene lookup returns CDR1 MNHNS and CDR2 SASEGT. The CDR3 sequence: CASSEANHGSGKSGANVLTF. CDR3 bases: TGTGCCAGCAGTGAAGCGAATCATGGTAGCGGGAAATCTGGGGCCAACGTCCTGACTTTC.

This clone was observed a single time. One junction end does not reproduce the germline sequence, and a read error may be involved. V gene TRBV29-1 combines with J gene TRBJ1-4; D not resolved. This CDR3 comprises 13 residues. The germline V gene encodes CDR1 SQVTM and CDR2 ANQGSEA. The CDR3 coding sequence is TGCAGCGTTCAAGACCGACTTAATGAAAAACTGTTTTTT. It specifies CSVQDRLNEKLFF.

The chain employs TRBV19 and TRBJ1-6, with 7 bases identical to TRBD1. The CDR3 has 14 amino acids. The germline V gene encodes CDR1 LNHDA and CDR2 SQIVND (reference sequence). V shed 6 bases, J shed 7 bases, and the junction held 6 bases outside the gene matches. CDR3: CASRWTGLNSPLHF. In DNA, the CDR3 is TGTGCCAGTAGGTGGACAGGCTTGAATTCACCCCTCCACTTT. The complete variable domain, with remaining parts taken from reference TRBV19 and TRBJ1-6, reads DGGITQSPKYLFRKEGQNVTLSCEQNLNHDAMYWYRQDPGQGLRLIYYSQIVNDFQKGDIAEGYSVSREKKESFPLTVTSAQKNPTAFYLCASRWTGLNSPLHFGNGTRLTVT.

J is TRBJ2-7 and V is TRBV15; TRBD2 matches 10 bases. J was trimmed by 3 bases and V by 3 bases; bases with no gene match: 14. Germline V lookup: CDR1 LNHNV, CDR2 YYDKDF (reference sequence). CDR3 length: 18 residues. CDR3 residues: CATSSDYRTLAGVYEQYF. DNA of the CDR3: TGTGCCACCAGCAGTGACTATAGGACGCTAGCGGGAGTCTACGAGCAGTACTTC.

The chain is built from TRBV7-2 and TRBJ2-7; 8 bases map to TRBD2. CDR1 is SGHTA, CDR2 FQGNSA, per germline. Trimming at V came to 2 bases and at J to 0 bases, leaving 9 bases not matched to a gene. This CDR3 has 17 amino acids. The CDR3 loop reads CASSLLAGGFSSYEQYF. CDR3 sequence (DNA): TGTGCCAGCAGCTTATTGGCGGGGGGCTTCAGCTCCTACGAGCAGTACTTC.